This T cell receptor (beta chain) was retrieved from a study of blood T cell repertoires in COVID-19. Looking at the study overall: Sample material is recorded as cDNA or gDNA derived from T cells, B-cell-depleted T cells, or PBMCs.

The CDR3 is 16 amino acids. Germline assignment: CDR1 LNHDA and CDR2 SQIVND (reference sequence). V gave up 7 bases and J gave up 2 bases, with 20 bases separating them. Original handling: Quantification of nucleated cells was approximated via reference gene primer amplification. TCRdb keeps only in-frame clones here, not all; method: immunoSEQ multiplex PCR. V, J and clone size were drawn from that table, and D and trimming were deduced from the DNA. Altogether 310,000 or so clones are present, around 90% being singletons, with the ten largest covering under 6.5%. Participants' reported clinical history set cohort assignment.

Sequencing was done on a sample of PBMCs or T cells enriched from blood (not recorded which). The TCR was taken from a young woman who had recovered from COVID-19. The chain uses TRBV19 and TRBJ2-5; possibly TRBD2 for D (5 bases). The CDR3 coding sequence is TGTGCCAGTACGAAGAGGGTCCAGGTAGGGCAAGAGACCCAGTACTTC. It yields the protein CASTKRVQVGQETQYF.